This TCR beta chain is from a study of blood T cell repertoires in COVID-19. Whole-study context: The samples span acute and convalescent COVID-19 from the United States, Italy and Spain. The analysed material was cDNA or gDNA that came from T cells, B-cell-depleted T cells, or PBMCs.

Authors' analysis steps: Amplified reference gene primers provided the basis for estimating nucleated cell counts. Data came from immunoSEQ multiplex PCR; TCRdb stores just in-frame clones and leaves some out. The V and J calls and clone size come from that table; D and trimming were worked out from the DNA. Of roughly 300,000 clones in the sample, over 75% were seen once. Germline V gene lookup returns CDR1 SNHLY and CDR2 FYNNEI. The V end lost 6 bases, the J end lost 5 bases, and 14 bases lay between the germline ends. The CDR3 length is 13 residues. The sequence was collected from a human donor in a cohort sampled during active COVID-19. Material for sequencing was peripheral blood. This rearrangement joins TRBV2 to TRBJ2-7; no clear D gene. DNA for the CDR3: TGTGCCAGCAGGCTGGGTAGCAGCAACGAGCAGTACTTC. Its translation: CASRLGSSNEQYF. The whole variable domain, filled in from reference TRBV2 and TRBJ2-7, reads EPEVTQTPSHQVTQMGQEVILRCVPISNHLYFYWYRQILGQKVEFLVSFYNNEISEKSEIFDDQFSVERPDGSNFTLKIRSTKLEDSAMYFCASRLGSSNEQYFGPGTRLTVT.